Reported below is one T cell receptor beta chain. Its cognate antigen is unknown. The sample is drawn from a study of T cells in Graves' hyperthyroidism and ophthalmopathy. Looked up from germline, CDR1 is KGHSH and CDR2 is LQKENI. V lost 1 base and J lost 4, with 14 bases in between. There are 15 residues in the CDR3. It was RNA transcripts that yielded the amplified TCR beta CDR3 regions. Primed by the HTBI set, a first-round RT-PCR was run on the TCR CDR3. One entry per CDR3 protein results from TCRdb running MiXCR on the multiplex PCR reads. The table lists tens of thousands of distinct CDR3 sequences, approximately 50% of them singletons. It was considered stable Graves' hyperthyroidism when ophthalmopathy did not progress within 18 months. Exclusion criteria comprised uncontrolled infection, other autoimmune disease, pregnancy or lactation. For the diagnoses, clinical symptoms, serum thyroxine and TRAb, thyroid ultrasound and orbital computed tomography were used.

Study-wide results and caveats: Ophthalmopathy could be told apart from stable hyperthyroidism with a 13 V-J model.

Material: peripheral blood or thyroid tissue (not recorded which). The gene calls are TRBV18 and TRBJ2-7; D is uncertain. The sequence derives from a man between 18 and 35 years old with Graves' hyperthyroidism. Here the CDR3 DNA reads TGTGCCAGCTCACCACGAAAAGGGCCCATATACGAGCAGTACTTC. Its protein product is CASSPRKGPIYEQYF. Full variable domain (missing parts from reference TRBV18 and TRBJ2-7): NAGVMQNPRHLVRRRGQEARLRCSPMKGHSHVYWYRQLPEEGLKFMVYLQKENIIDESGMPKERFSAEFPKEGPSILRIQQVVRGDSAAYFCASSPRKGPIYEQYFGPGTRLTVT.